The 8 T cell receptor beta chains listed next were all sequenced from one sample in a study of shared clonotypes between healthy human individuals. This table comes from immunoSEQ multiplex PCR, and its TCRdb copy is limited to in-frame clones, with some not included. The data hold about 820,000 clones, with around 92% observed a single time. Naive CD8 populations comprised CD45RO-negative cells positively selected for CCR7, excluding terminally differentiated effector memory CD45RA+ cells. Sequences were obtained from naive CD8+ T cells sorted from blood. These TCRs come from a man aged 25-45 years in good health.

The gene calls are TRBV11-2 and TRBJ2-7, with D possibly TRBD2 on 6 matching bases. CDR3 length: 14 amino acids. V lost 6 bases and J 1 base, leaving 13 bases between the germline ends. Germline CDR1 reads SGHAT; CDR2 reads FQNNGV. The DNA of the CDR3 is TGTGCCAGCAGGGGTGGTGGGGGGTCCTACGAGCAGTACTTC. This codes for CASRGGGGSYEQYF.

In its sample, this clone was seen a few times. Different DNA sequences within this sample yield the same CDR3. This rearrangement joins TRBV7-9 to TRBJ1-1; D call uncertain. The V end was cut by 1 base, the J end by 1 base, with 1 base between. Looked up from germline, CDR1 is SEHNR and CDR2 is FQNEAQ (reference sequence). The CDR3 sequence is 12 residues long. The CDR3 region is CASSLENTEAFF. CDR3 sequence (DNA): TGTGCCAGCAGCTTAGAGAACACTGAAGCTTTCTTT.

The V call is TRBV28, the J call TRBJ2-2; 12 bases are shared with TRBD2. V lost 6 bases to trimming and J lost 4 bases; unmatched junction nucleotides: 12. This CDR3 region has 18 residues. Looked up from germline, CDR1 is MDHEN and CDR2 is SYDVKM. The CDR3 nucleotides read TGTGCCAGCAGACTACTTCCAGGACTAGCGGGAATCACCGGGGAGCTGTTTTTT. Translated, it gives CASRLLPGLAGITGELFF.

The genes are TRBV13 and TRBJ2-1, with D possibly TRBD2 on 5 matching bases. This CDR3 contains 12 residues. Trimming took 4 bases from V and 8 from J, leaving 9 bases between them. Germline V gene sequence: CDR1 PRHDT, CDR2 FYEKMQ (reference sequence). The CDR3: CASSSQRDEQFF. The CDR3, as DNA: TGTGCCAGCAGCTCGCAGAGGGATGAGCAGTTCTTC.

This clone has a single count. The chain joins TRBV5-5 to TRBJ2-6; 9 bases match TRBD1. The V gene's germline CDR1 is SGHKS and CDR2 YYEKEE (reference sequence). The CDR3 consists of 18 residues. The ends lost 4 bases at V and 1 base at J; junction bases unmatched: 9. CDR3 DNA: TGTGCCAGCAGCACATGGACAGGGGAAGGTTCTGGGGCCAACGTCCTGACTTTC. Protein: CASSTWTGEGSGANVLTF.

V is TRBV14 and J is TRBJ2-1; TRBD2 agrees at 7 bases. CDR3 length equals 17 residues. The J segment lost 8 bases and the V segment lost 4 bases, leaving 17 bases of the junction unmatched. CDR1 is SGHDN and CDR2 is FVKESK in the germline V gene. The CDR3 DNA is TGTGCCAGCAGCCCAACTACGGCGGGAGCCGGGGAACATGAGCAGTTCTTC. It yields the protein CASSPTTAGAGEHEQFF.

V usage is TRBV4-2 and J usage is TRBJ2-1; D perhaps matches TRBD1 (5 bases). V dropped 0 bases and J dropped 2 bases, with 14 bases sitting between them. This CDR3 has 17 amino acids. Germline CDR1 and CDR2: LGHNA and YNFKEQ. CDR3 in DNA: TGTGCCAGCAGCCAAGAAGTTGGGCAGGGCCCCTACAATGAGCAGTTCTTC. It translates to CASSQEVGQGPYNEQFF.

This chain's CDR3 is CASSGWTGRNTEAFF. Written as DNA, the CDR3 is TGTGCCAGCAGCGGATGGACAGGAAGGAACACTGAAGCTTTCTTT. The genes are TRBV9 and TRBJ1-1; TRBD1 aligns across 7 bases. CDR3 size: 15 residues. V lost 3 bases to trimming and J lost 1 base; unmatched junction nucleotides: 6. Per germline, CDR1 SGDLS and CDR2 YYNGEE.